Here is one T cell receptor beta chain with its context. The sample belongs to a study of blood T cell repertoires in COVID-19. The repertoire was sequenced with immunoSEQ multiplex PCR; TCRdb's copy has only in-frame clones and lacks some. The data hold under 65,000 clones, with about 86% observed a single time. The germline V gene encodes CDR1 LNHNV and CDR2 YYDKDF (reference sequence). CDR3 size: 14 residues. V lost 3 bases, J lost 4 bases, and 4 bases stayed unmatched. The sample was peripheral blood. The receptor was derived from a man in his sixties with acute or convalescent COVID-19. This chain joins TRBV15 and TRBJ2-3, with 7 bases aligning to TRBD1. This CDR3 reads CATSRRQGSDTQYF. CDR3 DNA sequence: TGTGCCACCAGCAGGAGACAGGGTTCAGATACGCAGTATTTT.